The sequence of this T cell receptor beta chain was determined in a study of shared clonotypes between healthy human individuals. Losses at the gene ends were 5 bases for V and 5 bases for J; bases not matched to a gene: 5. The CDR3 totals 13 residues. The V gene's germline CDR1 is MNHEY and CDR2 SVGAGI. Libraries were prepared by immunoSEQ multiplex PCR; TCRdb keeps only in-frame clonotypes and omits some of them. The sample has about 1.1 million clones; approximately 80% are singletons. This clonotype was obtained from a man younger than 35 in good health. Some clones in this sample may be carry-over from other donors' samples. The sample consisted of memory CD4+ T cells from PBMCs. Stated subset: CD45RA-negative fraction. The genes are TRBV6-5 and TRBJ1-2; 7 positions agree with TRBD1. DNA for the CDR3: TGTGCCAGCAGTGTACAGGGGTCATATGGCTACACCTTC. It translates to CASSVQGSYGYTF.